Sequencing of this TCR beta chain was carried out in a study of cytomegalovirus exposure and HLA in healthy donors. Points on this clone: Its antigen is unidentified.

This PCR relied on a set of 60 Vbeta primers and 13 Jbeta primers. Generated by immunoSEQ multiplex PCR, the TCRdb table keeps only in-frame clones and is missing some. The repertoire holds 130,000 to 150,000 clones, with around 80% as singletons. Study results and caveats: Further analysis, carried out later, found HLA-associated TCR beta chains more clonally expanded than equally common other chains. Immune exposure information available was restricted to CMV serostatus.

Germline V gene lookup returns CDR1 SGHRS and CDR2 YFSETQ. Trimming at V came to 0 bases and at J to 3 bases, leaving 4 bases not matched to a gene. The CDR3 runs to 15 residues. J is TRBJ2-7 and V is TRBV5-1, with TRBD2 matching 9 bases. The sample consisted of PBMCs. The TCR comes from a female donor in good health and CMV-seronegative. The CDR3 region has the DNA TGCGCCAGCAGCTTGGTTAGCGGGAGTTTCTACGAGCAGTACTTC. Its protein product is CASSLVSGSFYEQYF.